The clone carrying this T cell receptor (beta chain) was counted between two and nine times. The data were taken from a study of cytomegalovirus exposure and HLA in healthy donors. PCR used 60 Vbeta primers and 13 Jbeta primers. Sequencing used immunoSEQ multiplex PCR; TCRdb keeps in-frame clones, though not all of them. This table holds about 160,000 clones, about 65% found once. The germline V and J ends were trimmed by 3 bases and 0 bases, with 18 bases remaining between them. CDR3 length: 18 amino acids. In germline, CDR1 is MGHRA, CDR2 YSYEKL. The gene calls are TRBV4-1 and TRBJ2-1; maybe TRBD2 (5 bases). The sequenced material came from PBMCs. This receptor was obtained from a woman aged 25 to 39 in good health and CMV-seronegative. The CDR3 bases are TGCGCCAGCAGCCAGACAACCCAGCGGATAAGCTCCTACAATGAGCAGTTCTTC. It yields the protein CASSQTTQRISSYNEQFF.